The rows below give T cell receptor beta chains drawn from one sample of a study of T cell responses to AZD1222 COVID-19 vaccine. The assay was immunoSEQ multiplex PCR, and TCRdb's table has in-frame clones only and misses some. The sample records approximately 94,000 clones, 87% being singletons. Sequenced here: peripheral blood, sampled on day 0 of AZD1222 vaccination. Receptors originate from an adult in good health. The CDR3 runs from the conserved cysteine through the conserved F or W. Fields, in order: V gene, D gene, J gene, clone size, CDR3 length, CDR3 DNA, CDR3 protein. A D gene is named only where the DNA matches it firmly. Size is omitted from some rows. Given values are once, few, many or a class for expanded clones.

V: TRBV5-1
D: NA
J: TRBJ2-3
size: NA
length: 16
DNA: TGCGCCAGCAGCGTGGGACGGGAGTGGGTCTCAGATACGCAGTATTTT
CDR3: CASSVGREWVSDTQYF

V: TRBV5-1
D: NA
J: TRBJ2-2
size: few
length: 16
DNA: TGCGCCAGCAGCAAGAATGGTCAAGCGAACACCGGGGAGCTGTTTTTT
CDR3: CASSKNGQANTGELFF

V: TRBV9
D: TRBD2
J: TRBJ2-5
size: NA
length: 14
DNA: TGTGCCAGCAGTTGGACTAGCGATCAAGAGACCCAGTACTTC
CDR3: CASSWTSDQETQYF

V: TRBV5-6
D: NA
J: TRBJ1-5
size: NA
length: 15
DNA: TGTGCCAGCAGCTTACAACGGTATAGCAATCAGCCCCAGCATTTT
CDR3: CASSLQRYSNQPQHF

V: TRBV5-1
D: TRBD1
J: TRBJ2-3
size: NA
length: 15
DNA: TGCGCCAGCAGTCGTACAGGGGTAACATCAGATACGCAGTATTTT
CDR3: CASSRTGVTSDTQYF

V: TRBV18
D: NA
J: TRBJ1-3
size: NA
length: 17
DNA: TGTGCCAGCTCACCTTCACAGGGATATGGCTCTGGAAACACCATATATTTT
CDR3: CASSPSQGYGSGNTIYF

V: TRBV6-5
D: TRBD1
J: TRBJ2-1
size: few
length: 13
DNA: TGTGCCAGCAAACCGGGACAGCACAATGAGCAGTTCTTC
CDR3: CASKPGQHNEQFF

V: TRBV6-4
D: NA
J: TRBJ1-6
size: NA
length: 13
DNA: TGTGCCAGCAGTGACTCGAATAATTCACCCCTCCACTTT
CDR3: CASSDSNNSPLHF

V: TRBV5-1
D: NA
J: TRBJ2-3
size: NA
length: 15
DNA: TGCGCCAGCAGCTTGAGGGCAGGAGGCACAGATACGCAGTATTTT
CDR3: CASSLRAGGTDTQYF

V: TRBV5-1
D: TRBD1
J: TRBJ1-4
size: NA
length: 18
DNA: TGCGCCAGCAGTCAGAAGTTGACAGGGGGTACGATCAAGGAAAAACTGTTTTTT
CDR3: CASSQKLTGGTIKEKLFF

V: TRBV24-1
D: TRBD2
J: TRBJ2-5
size: NA
length: 16
DNA: TGTGCCACCAGTGATTTCGGGGGGGCCCTCCAAGAGACCCAGTACTTC
CDR3: CATSDFGGALQETQYF

V: TRBV5-1
D: TRBD1
J: TRBJ1-6
size: NA
length: 15
DNA: TGCGCCAGCAGCTCGGGGACAGCGTATAATTCACCCCTCCACTTT
CDR3: CASSSGTAYNSPLHF

V: TRBV3-1/TRBV3-2
D: NA
J: TRBJ1-2
size: NA
length: 14
DNA: TGTGCCAGCAGCCAAGAGGGGGGTGGGTATGGCTACACCTTC
CDR3: CASSQEGGGYGYTF

V: TRBV18
D: TRBD1
J: TRBJ1-5
size: NA
length: 15
DNA: TGTGCCAGCTCATCCCCTGGGACAGGGGATCAGCCCCAGCATTTT
CDR3: CASSSPGTGDQPQHF

V: TRBV5-1
D: NA
J: TRBJ1-1
size: once
length: 16
DNA: TGCGCCAGCAGCTGGGCCCCCGGATCGCCGAACACTGAAGCTTTCTTT
CDR3: CASSWAPGSPNTEAFF

V: TRBV5-4
D: TRBD1
J: TRBJ2-3
size: NA
length: 15
DNA: TGTGCCAGCAGCAAGGACAGGGGGGTGACAGATACGCAGTATTTT
CDR3: CASSKDRGVTDTQYF

V: TRBV4-1
D: NA
J: TRBJ1-2
size: NA
length: 15
DNA: TGCGCCAGCAGCCAAGATTCGACCGAATCCTATGGCTACACCTTC
CDR3: CASSQDSTESYGYTF

V: TRBV10-3
D: NA
J: TRBJ1-3
size: NA
length: 16
DNA: TGTGCCATCAGTATCCTCTTGGCAGGGACGGGAAACACCATATATTTT
CDR3: CAISILLAGTGNTIYF

V: TRBV10-3
D: TRBD1
J: TRBJ1-5
size: NA
length: 14
DNA: TGTGCCATCAGACCGACAGGGTACAATCAGCCCCAGCATTTT
CDR3: CAIRPTGYNQPQHF

V: TRBV6-5
D: TRBD1
J: TRBJ2-5
size: NA
length: 15
DNA: TGTGCCAGCAGTTCAACGGACAGGGATAGGGAGACCCAGTACTTC
CDR3: CASSSTDRDRETQYF

V: TRBV2
D: TRBD2
J: TRBJ2-1
size: NA
length: 13
DNA: TGTGCCAGCAGTGAAGCGAGCGGGACTGAGCAGTTCTTC
CDR3: CASSEASGTEQFF

V: TRBV7-2
D: TRBD1
J: TRBJ2-1
size: NA
length: 15
DNA: TGTGCCAGCAGTCGACGGACAGGGTCCAACAATGAGCAGTTCTTC
CDR3: CASSRRTGSNNEQFF

V: TRBV7-3
D: NA
J: TRBJ2-7
size: NA
length: 13
DNA: TGTGCCAGCAGCCCAGGACCGGAGCTGGAGCAGTACTTC
CDR3: CASSPGPELEQYF

V: TRBV5-1
D: NA
J: TRBJ2-7
size: NA
length: 15
DNA: TGCGCCAGCAGCTTGGATTTCGGGGCCTCCTACGAGCAGTACTTC
CDR3: CASSLDFGASYEQYF

V: TRBV10-2
D: TRBD1
J: TRBJ1-2
size: NA
length: 13
DNA: TGCGCCAGCAGTGAGGGGACAGAGTGGGGCTACACCTTC
CDR3: CASSEGTEWGYTF

V: TRBV19
D: TRBD1
J: TRBJ2-3
size: NA
length: 14
DNA: TGTGCCACCTCAACAGGGGGCGAGACAGATACGCAGTATTTT
CDR3: CATSTGGETDTQYF

V: TRBV6-5
D: NA
J: TRBJ2-7
size: NA
length: 12
DNA: TGTGCCAGCAGTTACTCGATCTACGAGCAGTACTTC
CDR3: CASSYSIYEQYF

V: TRBV11-1
D: TRBD1
J: TRBJ1-2
size: NA
length: 13
DNA: TGTGCCAGCAGCCCGGACAGGGGCTCTGGCTACACCTTC
CDR3: CASSPDRGSGYTF

V: TRBV7-2
D: TRBD1
J: TRBJ1-4
size: NA
length: 19
DNA: TGTGCCAGCAGCTTAGAGAAGGGACAGGGAGGGGGCAGAGGAGAAAAACTGTTTTTT
CDR3: CASSLEKGQGGGRGEKLFF

V: TRBV6-5
D: NA
J: TRBJ1-2
size: NA
length: 14
DNA: TGTGCCACCAGGTCGGGGGACGGAAGCTATGGCTACACCTTC
CDR3: CATRSGDGSYGYTF

V: TRBV5-1
D: TRBD1
J: TRBJ2-7
size: NA
length: 15
DNA: TGCGCCAGCAGCTCCGGAAACGACAGGGGCGATCGCCAGTACTTC
CDR3: CASSSGNDRGDRQYF

V: TRBV6-5
D: NA
J: TRBJ1-1
size: NA
length: 13
DNA: TGTGCCAGCAGGAGGCAGGGGAACACTGAAGCTTTCTTT
CDR3: CASRRQGNTEAFF

V: TRBV7-2
D: TRBD1
J: TRBJ2-7
size: NA
length: 14
DNA: TGTGCCAGCAGCTCCCGACAGGGGTTCGGGGAGCAGTACTTC
CDR3: CASSSRQGFGEQYF

V: TRBV7-8
D: TRBD2
J: TRBJ2-1
size: NA
length: 17
DNA: TGTGCCAGCAGCAAACTGGGCCGGACTAGCGTCCACAATGAGCAGTTCTTC
CDR3: CASSKLGRTSVHNEQFF

V: TRBV6-5
D: NA
J: TRBJ1-1
size: few
length: 13
DNA: TGTGCCAGCAGTTACTCGAATACCAGGGAAGCTTTCTTT
CDR3: CASSYSNTREAFF

V: TRBV7-2
D: TRBD2
J: TRBJ2-7
size: NA
length: 14
DNA: TGTGCCAGCAGCTTTGACGGGAGGGCCTGGGAGCAGTACTTC
CDR3: CASSFDGRAWEQYF

V: TRBV6-5
D: NA
J: TRBJ1-6
size: once
length: 15
DNA: TGTGCCAGCAGTTACTCTAGGGGCTATAATTCACCCCTCCACTTT
CDR3: CASSYSRGYNSPLHF

V: TRBV30
D: TRBD1
J: TRBJ2-7
size: NA
length: 13
DNA: TGTGCCTGGACCCGACAGGGCCCCTACGAGCAGTACTTC
CDR3: CAWTRQGPYEQYF

V: TRBV19
D: TRBD1
J: TRBJ1-2
size: NA
length: 14
DNA: TGTGCCAGTAGTACGGGACAGGGCGTCATGAAAAACACCTTC
CDR3: CASSTGQGVMKNTF

V: TRBV6-5
D: NA
J: TRBJ1-2
size: NA
length: 16
DNA: TGTGCCAGCAGTTACTGGGGGGGCGCGGAGGAATATGGCTACACCTTC
CDR3: CASSYWGGAEEYGYTF

V: TRBV6-2/TRBV6-3
D: TRBD1
J: TRBJ1-2
size: once
length: 14
DNA: TGTGCCAGCAGTTACCGGGACAGGAACTATGGCTACACCTTC
CDR3: CASSYRDRNYGYTF

V: TRBV5-1
D: NA
J: TRBJ1-5
size: once
length: 13
DNA: TGCGCCAGCAGCTTTGAAAGCAATCAGCCCCAGCATTTT
CDR3: CASSFESNQPQHF

V: TRBV29-1
D: TRBD1
J: TRBJ1-1
size: NA
length: 12
DNA: TGCAGCGGGAGGGGGACAGGGGTTCAGGCTTTCTTT
CDR3: CSGRGTGVQAFF

V: TRBV2
D: TRBD1
J: TRBJ1-1
size: NA
length: 16
DNA: TGTGCCAGCAGTATCGGGACAGGGAGGGGGAACACTGAAGCTTTCTTT
CDR3: CASSIGTGRGNTEAFF

V: TRBV6-5
D: NA
J: TRBJ1-2
size: NA
length: 13
DNA: TGTGCCAGCAGCTACTTGGGGAGACAAGGCTACACCTTC
CDR3: CASSYLGRQGYTF

V: TRBV5-4
D: TRBD1
J: TRBJ1-4
size: NA
length: 15
DNA: TGTGCCAGCAGTACTGGACAGGCCAATAATGAAAAACTGTTTTTT
CDR3: CASSTGQANNEKLFF

V: TRBV3-1/TRBV3-2
D: NA
J: TRBJ2-1
size: NA
length: 13
DNA: TGTGCCAGCAGAGAAACAGGGAGTCCGGTGTTGTTCTTC
CDR3: CASRETGSPVLFF

V: TRBV7-9
D: NA
J: TRBJ1-2
size: NA
length: 15
DNA: TGTGCCAGCAGCTTCGAAATCGACTCAGGGTATGGCTACACCTTC
CDR3: CASSFEIDSGYGYTF

V: TRBV5-1
D: TRBD2
J: TRBJ2-5
size: NA
length: 14
DNA: TGCGCCAGCGGATTAGCGGGGGGCGGAGAGACCCAGTACTTC
CDR3: CASGLAGGGETQYF

V: TRBV13
D: NA
J: TRBJ2-3
size: NA
length: 14
DNA: TGTGCCAGCACTCTCGGGATCCTAGGAGATACGCAGTATTTT
CDR3: CASTLGILGDTQYF

V: TRBV5-1
D: NA
J: TRBJ2-7
size: once
length: 13
DNA: TGCGCCAGCGGGGGAGGCTCCCGCTACGAGCAGTACTTC
CDR3: CASGGGSRYEQYF

V: TRBV7-9
D: NA
J: TRBJ1-2
size: NA
length: 14
DNA: TGTGCCAGCAGCCAGAGGAGGGGCCTCTATGGCTACACCTTC
CDR3: CASSQRRGLYGYTF

V: TRBV15
D: NA
J: TRBJ1-1
size: NA
length: 14
DNA: TGTGCCACCAGCACCTATTTTCTGAACACTGAAGCTTTCTTT
CDR3: CATSTYFLNTEAFF